Below, 27 T cell receptor beta chains from the same sample are listed, as sequenced in a study of Ad26.COV2.S vaccination and SARS-CoV-2 variants. Sequenced by immunoSEQ multiplex PCR; TCRdb stores in-frame clones only, minus some. The table shows approximately 480,000 clones, with around 90% occurring only once. Noted treatment: 19 received Ad26.COV2.S at low or high dose, single or two shots; several received placebo; per-sample allocation not given. Samples came from day 63 after the first vaccine or placebo injection. The input for sequencing was peripheral blood, taken in a trial of Ad26.COV2.S vaccine versus placebo. These receptor sequences come from a person aged 18-65 years who received the Ad26.COV2.S COVID-19 vaccine or a placebo.

The chain joins TRBV7-3 to TRBJ1-2; weak D call: TRBD1 (5 bases). CDR3 size: 15 residues. Per the germline V gene, CDR1 is SGHTA and CDR2 is FQGTGA. Trimming stripped 8 bases from V and 4 bases from J, with 20 bases between. The CDR3 reads CASGQTGGTPYGYTF. The CDR3 coding sequence is TGTGCCAGCGGCCAAACCGGGGGAACGCCCTATGGCTACACCTTC.

Here the CDR3 DNA reads TGTGCCAGCAGCCGGACGACAGGGGGCGCGGGTGGCTACACCTTC. This sequence encodes CASSRTTGGAGGYTF. V is TRBV14 and J is TRBJ1-2, with 10 bases aligning to TRBD1. Trimming at V came to 4 bases and at J to 7 bases, leaving 9 bases not matched to a gene. Looked up from germline, CDR1 is SGHDN and CDR2 is FVKESK. The CDR3 covers 15 residues. Based on the CDR3 plus reference TRBV14 and TRBJ1-2, the full variable domain is EAGVTQFPSHSVIEKGQTVTLRCDPISGHDNLYWYRRVMGKEIKFLLHFVKESKQDESGMPNNRFLAERTGGTYSTLKVQPAELEDSGVYFCASSRTTGGAGGYTFGSGTRLTVV.

The V gene is TRBV6-2 or TRBV6-3, the J gene TRBJ2-7; TRBD2 aligns across 7 bases. From germline, CDR1 is MNHEY and CDR2 SVGEGT. The CDR3 spans 17 residues. The V gene end was trimmed by 0 bases and the J gene end by 6 bases; junction bases not matched to a gene: 14. Written as DNA, the CDR3 is TGTGCCAGCAGTTACTCTCTATCTTCGGCGGGAGTATCCGAGCAGTACTTC. Its protein product is CASSYSLSSAGVSEQYF.

This clone has only one observation. The rearrangement joins TRBV25-1 to TRBJ1-6, with 7 nucleotides matching TRBD1. In germline, CDR1 is MGHDK, CDR2 SYGVNS. J was trimmed by 9 bases and V by 6 bases; bases with no gene match: 5. CDR3 length: 13 residues. CDR3 sequence reads: CASSDREASPLHF. Written as DNA, the CDR3 is TGTGCCAGCAGCGACAGGGAGGCTTCACCCCTCCACTTT.

The chain employs TRBV3-1 (or the pseudogene TRBV3-2) and TRBJ1-1, with D maybe TRBD1 (5 bases). Germline CDR1 LGHDT, CDR2 YNNKEL (reference sequence). There are 15 residues in the CDR3. Trimming took off 0 bases at V and 6 bases at J, with 14 bases between the two ends. The CDR3 coding sequence is TGTGCCAGCAGCCAAGACCCAGGGATGGTCCCTGAAGCTTTCTTT. Its translation is CASSQDPGMVPEAFF.

This chain joins TRBV5-1 and TRBJ2-1; 9 nucleotides match TRBD2. CDR1 and CDR2 from the germline V gene are SGHRS and YFSETQ. The J segment lost 6 bases and the V segment lost 4 bases, leaving 2 bases of the junction unmatched. This CDR3 contains 13 residues. CDR3 DNA sequence: TGCGCCAGCAGCCCGGGACTAGCCAATGAGCAGTTCTTC. This encodes CASSPGLANEQFF.

V and J are TRBV28 and TRBJ1-1; tentative D call: TRBD1 (5 bases). There are 13 residues in the CDR3. Germline CDR1 MDHEN, CDR2 SYDVKM. The V end was cut by 7 bases, the J end by 9 bases, with 18 bases between. The chain's CDR3 is CASTRVFGSQAFF. CDR3 nucleotide sequence: TGTGCCAGCACCAGGGTTTTCGGGTCCCAAGCTTTCTTT.

The CDR3 DNA sequence: TGTGCCAGCCGACCCGAGCGGGAGTCGGTCGAGCAGTACTTC. It codes for CASRPERESVEQYF. The J gene is TRBJ2-7, the V gene TRBV6-6; TRBD2 matches 8 bases. From germline, CDR1 is MNHNY and CDR2 SVGAGI (reference sequence). This CDR3 has 14 amino acids. Trimming cost V 8 bases and J 6 bases; bases outside gene matches: 12.

CDR3 loop: CASSSPGQGVRSNQPQHF. The CDR3 coding sequence is TGTGCCAGCAGTTCGCCGGGACAGGGGGTTCGGAGCAATCAGCCCCAGCATTTT. This chain uses TRBV28 with TRBJ1-5; 11 positions match TRBD1. Per germline, CDR1 MDHEN and CDR2 SYDVKM. There are 18 residues in the CDR3. J was trimmed by 1 base and V by 4 bases; bases with no gene match: 9.

The V gene is TRBV5-4, the J gene TRBJ2-2; D not resolved. The CDR3 length is 15 residues. Trimming took 4 bases from V and 1 from J, leaving 11 bases between them. Germline V CDR1 and CDR2: SGHNT, YYREEE (reference sequence). The CDR3 DNA reads TGTGCCAGCAGCCCTGGCGGAGTGAACACCGGGGAGCTGTTTTTT. Protein product: CASSPGGVNTGELFF.

This clone was seen only once. This sample also contains other DNA sequences that code for the same CDR3. This sequence joins TRBV7-9 and TRBJ2-7; possibly TRBD1 for D (6 bases). Trimming left V 5 bases short and J 2 bases short, with 16 bases between. The germline V gene has CDR1 SEHNR and CDR2 FQNEAQ (reference sequence). This CDR3 has 15 residues. For the CDR3, the DNA is TGTGCCAGCAGCCCCTCCGGTACAGGGACCTACGAGCAGTACTTC. Protein sequence: CASSPSGTGTYEQYF.

The chain is built from TRBV30 and TRBJ1-5; D remains unclear. Trimming took off 0 bases at V and 5 bases at J, with 8 bases between the two ends. This CDR3 is built from 13 residues. Germline V gene data show CDR1 as GTSNPN and CDR2 as SVGIG (reference sequence). CDR3 DNA sequence: TGTGCCTGGAGTGTAATGGCTGATCAGCCCCAGCATTTT. Translation: CAWSVMADQPQHF.

The chain couples TRBV4-3 to TRBJ1-4; 12 nucleotides match TRBD1. CDR1 and CDR2 from the germline V gene are LGHNA and YSLEER. The CDR3 spans 16 residues. Losses at the gene ends were 2 bases for V and 10 bases for J; bases not matched to a gene: 8. The CDR3 nucleotides read TGCGCCAGCAGCCAAACTCCGGGACAGGGGGCTGGAAAACTGTTTTTT. Residues: CASSQTPGQGAGKLFF.

The chain recombines TRBV2 with TRBJ2-1; unclear D gene. The CDR3 length is 16 residues. The germline CDR1 and CDR2 sequences are SNHLY and FYNNEI. Trimming took off 4 bases at V and 2 bases at J, with 15 bases between the two ends. DNA of the CDR3: TGTGCCAGCAGTGGGAGTTTGGCGGCAACCTACAATGAGCAGTTCTTC. Translating it yields CASSGSLAATYNEQFF.

The V call is TRBV18, the J call TRBJ1-1, with D possibly being TRBD1 (5 bases). The CDR3 covers 15 residues. CDR1 KGHSH and CDR2 LQKENI come from the germline V gene. Trimming stripped 5 bases from V and 1 base from J, with 14 bases between. CDR3 nucleotide sequence: TGTGCCAGCTCAGTACAGGCGACCTCGAACACTGAAGCTTTCTTT. This translates into CASSVQATSNTEAFF.

The chain joins TRBV6-5 to TRBJ1-3; the D gene is possibly TRBD1 (5 bases). The V end lost 6 bases, the J end lost 3 bases, and 12 bases lay between the germline ends. Germline lookup yields CDR1 MNHEY and CDR2 SVGAGI. The CDR3 length is 14 residues. CDR3 loop: CASRDGTLGNTIYF. Written as DNA, the CDR3 is TGTGCCAGCAGGGACGGGACCCTTGGAAACACCATATATTTT.

J is TRBJ2-3 and V is TRBV24-1; 7 nucleotides agree with TRBD1. Germline CDR1 is KGHDR and CDR2 is SFDVKD. Germline trimming cut 0 bases from V and 1 base from J; bases unmatched to any gene: 3. The CDR3 is 16 residues long. This CDR3 reads CATSDLPGTGTDTQYF. In DNA form, the CDR3 reads TGTGCCACCAGTGATTTGCCCGGGACAGGCACAGATACGCAGTATTTT.

The chain has TRBV29-1 and TRBJ2-5, with 8 bases matching TRBD1. Germline-derived CDR1 and CDR2 are SQVTM and ANQGSEA. The V segment lost 7 bases and the J segment 3 bases; nucleotides outside the gene matches: 7. This CDR3 is built from 13 residues. The CDR3 coding sequence is TGCAGCGCCATCCCGACAGGGGAAGAGACCCAGTACTTC. It is translated as CSAIPTGEETQYF.

The chain has TRBV5-1 and TRBJ2-7; D ambiguous. CDR3 size: 13 residues. The germline CDR1 and CDR2 sequences are SGHRS and YFSETQ. Trimming pared 1 base from V and 0 bases from J, leaving 5 bases between. This chain's CDR3 is CASSLWPSYEQYF. DNA of the CDR3: TGCGCCAGCAGCTTGTGGCCCTCCTACGAGCAGTACTTC.

The genes are TRBV27 and TRBJ1-6, with no clear D. The CDR3 is made up of 12 amino acids. V was cut by 8 bases and J by 7 bases, with 9 bases left in between. Germline values: CDR1 MNHEY, CDR2 SMNVEV (reference sequence). Here the CDR3 reads CASGQLNSPLHF. The CDR3 bases are TGTGCCAGCGGCCAATTGAATTCACCCCTCCACTTT.

The chain couples TRBV11-3 to TRBJ2-5; maybe TRBD2 (5 bases). V was clipped by 1 base and J by 4 bases, with 13 bases between them. Germline CDR1 and CDR2: SGHNT and YENEEA. The CDR3 loop spans 15 amino acids. The CDR3 nucleotides are TGTGCCAGCAGCTTAGGAGGTCCCGCGGGAGAGACCCAGTACTTC. Translating it yields CASSLGGPAGETQYF.

The chain links TRBV5-1 to TRBJ2-1; D unresolved. V was shortened by 0 bases and J by 8 bases, with 12 bases between the two germline ends. The CDR3 is 14 amino acids. Germline loops: CDR1 SGHRS, CDR2 YFSETQ. Here the CDR3 DNA reads TGCGCCAGCAGCTTGGCACTCGACGGCCATGAGCAGTTCTTC. It translates to CASSLALDGHEQFF.

The chain combines TRBV29-1 with TRBJ2-3; D gene ambiguous. Looked up from germline, CDR1 is SQVTM and CDR2 is ANQGSEA. The CDR3 loop spans 16 amino acids. V lost 4 bases to trimming and J lost 5 bases, with 22 bases between them. CDR3 residues: CSVGSGSGIIRDTQYF. CDR3 DNA: TGCAGCGTTGGCTCCGGCAGTGGGATAATTAGAGATACGCAGTATTTT.

V and J are TRBV27 and TRBJ2-7; 8 positions agree with TRBD1. The CDR3 extends over 13 amino acids. The V gene end was trimmed by 6 bases and the J gene end by 9 bases; junction bases not matched to a gene: 10. Germline-derived CDR1 and CDR2 are MNHEY and SMNVEV (reference sequence). Here the CDR3 reads CASSRQGPRSQYF. Written as DNA, the CDR3 is TGTGCCAGCAGCAGACAGGGGCCCCGGTCGCAGTACTTC.

The V gene is TRBV6-2 or TRBV6-3, the J gene TRBJ2-1; the D gene is possibly TRBD2 (6 bases). The CDR3 loop spans 18 amino acids. The V and J ends lost 3 bases and 4 bases respectively, with 22 bases between them. The germline V gene encodes CDR1 MNHEY and CDR2 SVGEGT. The chain's CDR3 is CASSYGRTPSAAYNEQFF. As DNA, the CDR3 is TGTGCCAGCAGTTATGGGAGGACGCCTAGCGCGGCGTACAATGAGCAGTTCTTC.

The V and J genes are TRBV7-8 and TRBJ2-2; TRBD2 agrees at 9 bases. Trimming at V came to 5 bases and at J to 5 bases, leaving 9 bases not matched to a gene. Germline values: CDR1 SGHVS, CDR2 FQNEAQ. The length of the CDR3 is 16 residues. The chain's CDR3 is CASSPQPGLATGELFF. The CDR3 nucleotides read TGTGCCAGCAGCCCTCAACCGGGACTAGCAACCGGGGAGCTGTTTTTT.

The chain combines TRBV5-1 with TRBJ1-2, with 10 positions matching TRBD1. The CDR3 spans 14 residues. CDR1 is SGHRS, CDR2 YFSETQ, per germline. The ends lost 4 bases at V and 8 bases at J; junction bases unmatched: 8. The chain's CDR3 is CASSPDRGQGGYTF. CDR3 bases: TGCGCCAGCAGCCCAGACAGGGGGCAGGGAGGCTACACCTTC.